This T cell receptor beta chain was sequenced in a study of beta chain features in type 1 diabetes. Whole-study results and caveats: Highly expressing activated T cells could be over-counted with a cDNA template. Insertion counts at VDJ junctions were lower in type 1 diabetes patients, who also showed more deletions there. Shorter templates may be favored by PCR, equally so in patients and controls.

This clone has ten or more counts. The antigen is unknown. Expressed TCRB transcripts got sequenced, as all isolated RNA was reverse transcribed. TCRdb keeps only in-frame clones here, not all; method: immunoSEQ multiplex PCR. The sample yields 140,000 to 150,000 clones, about 9.4% seen once. This CDR3 is 13 amino acids long. The germline V gene has CDR1 SGHTA and CDR2 FQGNSA. V was clipped by 1 base and J by 6 bases, with 7 bases between them. The material sequenced was naive CD4+ T cells from blood. The TCR sequence derives from a young man in good health. The chain has TRBV7-2 and TRBJ1-5; D is unclear. DNA for the CDR3: TGTGCCAGCAGCTTAGTGAAGAGTCAGCCCCAGCATTTT. This translates into CASSLVKSQPQHF.